This TCR beta chain was identified in a study of a mutant IDH1 vaccine in newly diagnosed glioma. Study conclusions and caveats: Among top peripheral T cell clonotypes, changes seemed unrelated to pseudoprogression. Evidence of vaccine-induced immune responses was documented in over 85% of patients.

V lost 6 bases and J 1 base, leaving 9 bases between the germline ends. Germline assignment: CDR1 SEHNR and CDR2 FQNEAQ (reference sequence). CDR3 length: 14 amino acids. Produced via immunoSEQ multiplex PCR; TCRdb's table is partial and in-frame only. The profile shows 12,000 to 15,000 clones, 85% to 90% of them singletons. On this clone: Its target is not known.

This sample's time point: baseline, week 1 (first vaccination visit). Treatment indicated: pre-vaccination baseline after standard-of-care therapy. New WHO grade 3 or 4 IDH1-mutant, ATRX-lost astrocytomas were present in all donors. The clonotype originates from a woman between 40 and 55 years old with glioma. Some clones in this sample may be carry-over from other donors' samples. The sample consisted of PBMCs, taken from a glioma patient treated with radiotherapy, temozolomide or both. The gene calls are TRBV7-9 and TRBJ2-2, with a tentative D call TRBD1 (6 bases). CDR3 protein: CASSHRENTGELFF. The DNA of the CDR3 is TGTGCCAGCAGTCACAGGGAGAACACCGGGGAGCTGTTTTTT.